The 2 T cell receptor beta chains in this list originate from one sample, sequenced in a study of blood T cell repertoires in COVID-19. Repertoires were generated with immunoSEQ multiplex PCR, while TCRdb's copy carries only in-frame clones and drops some. The table lists 100,000 to 150,000 clones, 70% to 90% of them singletons. Material for sequencing was peripheral blood. The source is a man aged 50 or older with acute or convalescent COVID-19.

The chain combines TRBV5-1 with TRBJ2-5, with D possibly being TRBD1 (5 bases). Germline CDR1 and CDR2: SGHRS and YFSETQ. This CDR3 has 16 amino acids. V dropped 0 bases and J dropped 1 base, with 13 bases sitting between them. The CDR3 sequence is CASSLGPGQGQETQYF. The CDR3 nucleotides are TGCGCCAGCAGCTTGGGTCCCGGGCAGGGCCAAGAGACCCAGTACTTC.

The chain joins TRBV19 to TRBJ1-5; TRBD1 might be the D (6 bases). Germline values: CDR1 LNHDA, CDR2 SQIVND (reference sequence). The CDR3 has 17 amino acids. The V end lost 6 bases, the J end lost 0 bases, and 18 bases lay between the germline ends. As DNA, the CDR3 is TGTGCCAGTAGGCGGAGCCCCGGGACAACTAGCAATCAGCCCCAGCATTTT. Translation: CASRRSPGTTSNQPQHF.